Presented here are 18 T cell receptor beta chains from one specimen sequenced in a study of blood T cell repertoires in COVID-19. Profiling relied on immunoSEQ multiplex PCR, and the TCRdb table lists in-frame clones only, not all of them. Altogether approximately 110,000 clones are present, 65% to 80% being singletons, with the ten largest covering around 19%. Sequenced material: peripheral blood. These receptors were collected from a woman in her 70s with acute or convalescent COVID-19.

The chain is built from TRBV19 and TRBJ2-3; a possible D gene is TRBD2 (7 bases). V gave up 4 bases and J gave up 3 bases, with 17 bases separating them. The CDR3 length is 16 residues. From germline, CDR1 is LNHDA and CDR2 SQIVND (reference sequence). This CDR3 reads CASSREGGMTTDTQYF. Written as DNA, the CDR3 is TGTGCCAGTAGTAGAGAGGGGGGGATGACAACAGATACGCAGTATTTT.

This CDR3 is CAWSKTSGQSAKNTEAFF. CDR3 nucleotides: TGTGCCTGGAGTAAAACTTCGGGACAGTCGGCCAAGAACACTGAAGCTTTCTTT. The chain uses TRBV30 and TRBJ1-1; 7 bases align to TRBD1. From germline, CDR1 is GTSNPN and CDR2 SVGIG (reference sequence). This CDR3 contains 18 residues. With 2 bases clipped from V and 1 base from J, the junction kept 16 bases outside the gene matches.

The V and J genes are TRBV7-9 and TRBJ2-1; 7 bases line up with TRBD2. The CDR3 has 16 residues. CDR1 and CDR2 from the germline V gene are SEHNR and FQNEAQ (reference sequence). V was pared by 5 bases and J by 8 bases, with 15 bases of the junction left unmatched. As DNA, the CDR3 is TGTGCCAGCAGCGGACGGTCGGGGGGAGCTTTCCATGAGCAGTTCTTC. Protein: CASSGRSGGAFHEQFF.

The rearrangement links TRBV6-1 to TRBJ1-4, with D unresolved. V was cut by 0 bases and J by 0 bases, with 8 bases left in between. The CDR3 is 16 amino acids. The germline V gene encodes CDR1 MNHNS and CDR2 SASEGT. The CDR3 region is CASSEAHGSTNEKLFF. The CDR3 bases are TGTGCCAGCAGTGAAGCGCACGGGTCAACTAATGAAAAACTGTTTTTT.

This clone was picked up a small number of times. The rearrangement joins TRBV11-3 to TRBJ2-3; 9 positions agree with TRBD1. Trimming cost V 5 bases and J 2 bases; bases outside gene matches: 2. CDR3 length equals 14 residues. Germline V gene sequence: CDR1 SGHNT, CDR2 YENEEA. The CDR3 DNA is TGTGCCAGCAGCCACAGGGGGCCCACAGATACGCAGTATTTT. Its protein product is CASSHRGPTDTQYF.

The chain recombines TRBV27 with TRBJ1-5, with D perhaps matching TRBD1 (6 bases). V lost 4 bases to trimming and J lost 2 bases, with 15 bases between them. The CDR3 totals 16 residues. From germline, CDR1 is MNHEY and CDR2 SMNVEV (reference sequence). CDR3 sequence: CASSYVGTNGNQPQHF. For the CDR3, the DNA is TGTGCCAGCAGTTATGTCGGGACAAATGGCAATCAGCCCCAGCATTTT.

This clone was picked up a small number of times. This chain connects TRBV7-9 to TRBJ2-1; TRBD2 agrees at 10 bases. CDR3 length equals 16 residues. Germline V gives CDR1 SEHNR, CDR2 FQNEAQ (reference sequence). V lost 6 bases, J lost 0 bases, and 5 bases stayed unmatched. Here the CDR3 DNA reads TGTGCCAGCAGTCTTAGCGGGGGGCCCTCCTACAATGAGCAGTTCTTC. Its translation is CASSLSGGPSYNEQFF.

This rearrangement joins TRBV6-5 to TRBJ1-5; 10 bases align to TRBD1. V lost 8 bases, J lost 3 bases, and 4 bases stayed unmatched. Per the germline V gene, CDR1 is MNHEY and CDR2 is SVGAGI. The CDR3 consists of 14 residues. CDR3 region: CASWDRGFNQPQHF. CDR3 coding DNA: TGTGCCAGCTGGGACAGGGGATTCAATCAGCCCCAGCATTTT.

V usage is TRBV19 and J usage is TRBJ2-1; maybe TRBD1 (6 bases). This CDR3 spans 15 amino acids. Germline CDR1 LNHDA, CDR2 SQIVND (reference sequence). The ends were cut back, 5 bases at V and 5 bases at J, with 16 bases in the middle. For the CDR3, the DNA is TGTGCCAGTAGTCTCCGGGACAATGGAAACAATGAGCAGTTCTTC. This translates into CASSLRDNGNNEQFF.

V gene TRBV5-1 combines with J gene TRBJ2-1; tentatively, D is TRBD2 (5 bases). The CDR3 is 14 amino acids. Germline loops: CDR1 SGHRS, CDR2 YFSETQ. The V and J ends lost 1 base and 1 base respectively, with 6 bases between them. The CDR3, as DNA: TGCGCCAGCAGCTTGAGCGGATCCTACAATGAGCAGTTCTTC. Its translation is CASSLSGSYNEQFF.

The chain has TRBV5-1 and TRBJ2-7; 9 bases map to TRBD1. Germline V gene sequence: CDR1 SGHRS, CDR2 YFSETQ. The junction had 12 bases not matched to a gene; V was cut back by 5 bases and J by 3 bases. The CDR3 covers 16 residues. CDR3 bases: TGCGCCAGCAGTTTAAATCCGGGACAGGGAATCTACGAGCAGTACTTC. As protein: CASSLNPGQGIYEQYF.

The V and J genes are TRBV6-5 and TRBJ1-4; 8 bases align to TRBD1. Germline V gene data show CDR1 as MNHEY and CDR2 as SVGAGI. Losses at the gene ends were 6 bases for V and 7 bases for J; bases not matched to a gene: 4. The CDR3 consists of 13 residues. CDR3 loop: CASRGTGGEKLFF. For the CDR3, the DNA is TGTGCCAGCAGGGGGACAGGAGGTGAAAAACTGTTTTTT.

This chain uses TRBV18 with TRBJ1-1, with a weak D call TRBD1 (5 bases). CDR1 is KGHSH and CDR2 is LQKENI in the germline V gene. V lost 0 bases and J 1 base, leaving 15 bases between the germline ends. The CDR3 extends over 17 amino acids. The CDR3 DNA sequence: TGTGCCAGCTCACCACCGGGCAGGGCACTATGGAACACTGAAGCTTTCTTT. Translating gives CASSPPGRALWNTEAFF.

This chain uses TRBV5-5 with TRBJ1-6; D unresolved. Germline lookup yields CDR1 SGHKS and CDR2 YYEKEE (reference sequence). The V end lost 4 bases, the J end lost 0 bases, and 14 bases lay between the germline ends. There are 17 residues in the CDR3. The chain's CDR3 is CASSLGPTVSYNSPLHF. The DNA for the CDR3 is TGTGCCAGCAGCCTGGGCCCAACTGTCTCCTATAATTCACCCCTCCACTTT.

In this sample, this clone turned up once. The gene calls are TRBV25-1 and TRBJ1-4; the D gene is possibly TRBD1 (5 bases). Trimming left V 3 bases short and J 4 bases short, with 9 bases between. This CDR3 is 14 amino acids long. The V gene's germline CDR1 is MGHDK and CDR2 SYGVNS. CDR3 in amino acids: CASSEGGFNEKLFF. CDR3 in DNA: TGTGCCAGCAGTGAGGGGGGGTTTAATGAAAAACTGTTTTTT.

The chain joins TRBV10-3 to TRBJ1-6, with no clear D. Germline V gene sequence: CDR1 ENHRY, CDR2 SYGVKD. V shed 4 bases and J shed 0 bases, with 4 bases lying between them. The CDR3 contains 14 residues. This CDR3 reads CAISVSSYNSPLHF. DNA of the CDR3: TGTGCCATCAGTGTCAGCTCCTATAATTCACCCCTCCACTTT.

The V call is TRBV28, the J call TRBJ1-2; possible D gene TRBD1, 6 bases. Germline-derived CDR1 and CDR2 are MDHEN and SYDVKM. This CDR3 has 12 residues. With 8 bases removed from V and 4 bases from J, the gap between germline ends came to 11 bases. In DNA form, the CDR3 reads TGTGCCAGCGGACAGACTATCTATGGCTACACCTTC. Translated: CASGQTIYGYTF.

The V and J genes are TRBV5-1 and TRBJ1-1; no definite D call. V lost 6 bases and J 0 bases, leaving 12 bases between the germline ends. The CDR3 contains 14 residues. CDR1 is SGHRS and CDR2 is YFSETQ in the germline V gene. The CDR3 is CASNLERMNTEAFF. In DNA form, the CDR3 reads TGCGCCAGCAATCTCGAGAGGATGAACACTGAAGCTTTCTTT.